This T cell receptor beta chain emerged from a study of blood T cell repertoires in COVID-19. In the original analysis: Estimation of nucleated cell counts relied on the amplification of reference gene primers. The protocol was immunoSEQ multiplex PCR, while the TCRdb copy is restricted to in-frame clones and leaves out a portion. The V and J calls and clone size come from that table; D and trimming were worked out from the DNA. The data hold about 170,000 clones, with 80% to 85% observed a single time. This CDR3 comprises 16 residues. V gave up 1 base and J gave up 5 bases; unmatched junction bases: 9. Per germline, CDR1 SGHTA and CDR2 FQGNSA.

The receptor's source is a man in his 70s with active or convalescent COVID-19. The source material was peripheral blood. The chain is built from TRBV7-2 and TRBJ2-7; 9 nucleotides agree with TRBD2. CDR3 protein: CASSLGLAGIENEQYF. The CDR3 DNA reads TGTGCCAGCAGCTTAGGGCTAGCGGGGATCGAAAACGAGCAGTACTTC.